This record looks at one TCR beta chain sequence and its context. By sample share, this clonotype is medium-sized (0.01 to 0.1%). The antigen it binds to is not known. No base quality information exists; no much larger clone differs at one position. This entry belongs to a study of spatial heterogeneity in lung cancer (dated by TCRdb to between 2019 and 2020). Background for the entire study: Beta-chain transcripts were consistently detected in greater numbers than alpha-chain transcripts, which likely reflects a higher abundance of beta-chain transcripts. A strong correlation was found between TCR transcript counts in tumor regions and a T cell transcriptional module score from matched bulk RNA-seq. In the raw uncorrected reads, each unique combination of TCR and UMI appeared on average more than ten times. The study quantitatively compared TCR alpha and beta repertoires across multiple tumor regions, matched nontumor lung and blood in non-small cell lung cancer. The study linked features of the TCR repertoire to counts of nonsynonymous mutations, which were determined by whole-exome sequencing of tumor tissue. At surgery, both alpha and beta chains were TCR-sequenced in over 200 tumor regions, fewer than 85 matched nontumor lung samples and 56 PBMC samples. The research as a whole found: Additional single-cell paired TCR alpha and beta sequencing was considered necessary to confirm, at a functional level, the hypothesis that regional TCRs recognize regional mutations. A correlation was observed between the number of expanded intratumoral alpha and beta TCRs and the tumor nonsynonymous mutation count. TCR-seq coverage of tumor T cells was estimated at only about 7% for alpha chains and approximately 12% for beta chains. The count of ubiquitous expanded TCRs correlated with the count of ubiquitous nonsynonymous mutations, and the count of regional expanded TCRs correlated with the count of regional nonsynonymous mutations.

What the time point label conveys for this sample: sample taken at primary tumor resection. Samples were obtained from roughly 72 patients with early-stage, untreated non-small cell lung cancer from the lung TRACERx cohort. Without any cell sorting, TCR sequencing was performed on whole RNA extracted either from tumor and nontumor lung tissue or from cryopreserved PBMC samples. Only patients for whom sufficient RNA was available from at least two tumor regions were selected for TCR sequencing. A lung pathologist reviewed the tumor and adjacent nontumor lung specimens before the specimens were selected. Preparation of the library involved 5' RACE. Reads for this sample came from a NextSeq 500. To allow correction of PCR and sequencing errors, the TCR library protocol tagged every TCR cDNA molecule with a unique molecular identifier. For the original study's pipeline: TCR identification, UMI-based error correction and CDR3 extraction were all carried out with Decombinator tools. Expanded TCRs were defined as those above a frequency of 2 per 1,000, corresponding to the top 1% of the tumor frequency distribution. Expanded tumor TCRs were classed as regional if statistically deemed absent (corrected P<0.05) from at least one tumor region, otherwise ubiquitous. Rényi diversity was computed with the R vegan package after subsampling each repertoire 100 times to 5,000 TCRs. CDR3 similarity networks were built from amino acid triplet string-kernel similarity, connecting CDR3s with pairwise similarity above 0.82. TCRdb took the public reads, trimmed them with fastp at Q25, ran MiXCR for clone calling and kept in-frame beta chains. Under each unique CDR3 protein, matching rows form one entry showing the most common genes and DNA. What appears here as the V and J calls and clone size reflects TCRdb's work, not the paper's. The sample has thousands of distinct CDR3 sequences on record, 1.3% of them singletons. The top ten clones comprise over 7.5% of the sample.

Its CDR3 holds 14 amino acids, cysteine through phenylalanine. The kept DNA is CDR3 alone, 42 bases in frame from the first base. Via the germline V gene (reference sequence), CDR1 is DFQATT and CDR2 SNEGSKA. The V and J segments used are TRBV20-1 and TRBJ1-3; a tentative D match to TRBD1 spans 6 bases. This sequence was found in a male donor with early-stage non-small cell lung cancer. Sample: lung tumor tissue, taken at surgery. The sequenced DNA: TGCAGCGGGAAACAGGGTGGATCTGGAAACACCATATATTTT. It translates as CSGKQGGSGNTIYF.